The clone carrying this TCR beta chain appeared a few times. Its antigen is undetermined. This clone may be a read error of a much larger clone one base away. Germline lookup yields CDR1 DFQATT and CDR2 SNEGSKA (reference sequence). The length of the CDR3 is 12 residues. This specimen belongs to a study of glioma-infiltrating T cells. Amplification of TCR alpha and beta CDR3 regions from RNA used iRepertoire nested multiplex PCR. One-step reverse transcription and amplification started from roughly 100-400 ng of tissue mRNA or PBMC total RNA. TCRdb re-called the multiplex PCR reads with MiXCR, one entry per CDR3 protein. The repertoire includes 85,000 to 110,000 distinct CDR3 sequences, 29% of them detected once, and 44% sits in the top ten. Study-wide results and caveats: Only very few CDR3 sequences appeared in both tissue and blood. Non-neoplastic patients had below-expected tissue-blood divergence, while all gliomas exceeded expectation.

The sequence was obtained from a human donor with low-grade glioma or glioblastoma, undergoing nonglioma brain surgery, or in good health (not recorded which). Sample: glioma tissue, nonneoplastic brain tissue, or PBMCs (not recorded which). This sequence joins TRBV20-1 and TRBJ1-1; perhaps TRBD1 as D (5 bases). The CDR3 sequence: CSAPRANTGAFF. The DNA for the CDR3 is TGCAGTGCGCCCAGGGCGAACACTGGAGCTTTCTTT.